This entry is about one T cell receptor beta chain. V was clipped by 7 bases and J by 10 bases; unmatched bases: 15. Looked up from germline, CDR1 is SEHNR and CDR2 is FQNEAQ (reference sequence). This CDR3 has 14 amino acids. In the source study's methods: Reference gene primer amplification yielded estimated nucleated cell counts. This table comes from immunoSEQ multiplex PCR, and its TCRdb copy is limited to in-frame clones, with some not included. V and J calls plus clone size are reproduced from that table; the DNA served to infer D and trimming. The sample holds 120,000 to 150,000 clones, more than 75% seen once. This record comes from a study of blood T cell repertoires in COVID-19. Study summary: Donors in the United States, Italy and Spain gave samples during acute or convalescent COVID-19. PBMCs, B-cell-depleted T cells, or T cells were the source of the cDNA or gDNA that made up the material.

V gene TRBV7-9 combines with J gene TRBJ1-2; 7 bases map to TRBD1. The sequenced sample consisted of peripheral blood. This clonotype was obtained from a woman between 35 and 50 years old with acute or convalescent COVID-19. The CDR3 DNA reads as TGTGCCAGCATCACTCCCCCCTGGGACAGCCTCTACACCTTC. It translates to CASITPPWDSLYTF.